These 3 T cell receptor beta chains share one sample of origin, sequenced in a study of blood T cell repertoires in COVID-19. The assay was immunoSEQ multiplex PCR, and TCRdb's table has in-frame clones only and misses some. The table lists 150,000 or so clones, about nine tenths of them singletons. The sequencing sample was made of PBMCs or T cells enriched from blood (not recorded which). The receptors stem from a woman between 35 and 50 years old who had been exposed to COVID-19.

The chain employs TRBV2 and TRBJ1-2; D gene ambiguous. Trimming took off 0 bases at V and 8 bases at J, with 16 bases between the two ends. Per the germline V gene, CDR1 is SNHLY and CDR2 is FYNNEI. This CDR3 is built from 15 residues. Here the CDR3 DNA reads TGTGCCAGCAGTGAAGCGCCCAGCGGGCTAGGAGGCTACACCTTC. Protein sequence: CASSEAPSGLGGYTF.

The V and J genes are TRBV28 and TRBJ2-1; 10 nucleotides agree with TRBD2. The CDR3 contains 15 residues. The V and J ends lost 7 bases and 4 bases, in that order; junction bases with no gene match: 7. Germline V gives CDR1 MDHEN, CDR2 SYDVKM. CDR3 coding DNA: TGTGCCAGCAAAACGGGGACTAGCGCGTACAATGAGCAGTTCTTC. This encodes CASKTGTSAYNEQFF.

The chain employs TRBV25-1 and TRBJ2-2; TRBD1 might be the D (7 bases). Germline lookup yields CDR1 MGHDK and CDR2 SYGVNS. This CDR3 spans 16 amino acids. V was clipped by 2 bases and J by 4 bases, with 14 bases between them. The CDR3 region is CASSENRGGSTGELFF. The DNA for the CDR3 is TGTGCCAGCAGTGAAAACAGGGGAGGATCCACCGGGGAGCTGTTTTTT. The full variable domain, its missing parts supplied by reference TRBV25-1 and TRBJ2-2, is EADIYQTPRYLVIGTGKKITLECSQTMGHDKMYWYQQDPGMELHLIHYSYGVNSTEKGDLSSESTVSRIRTEHFPLTLESARPSHTSQYLCASSENRGGSTGELFFGEGSRLTVL.